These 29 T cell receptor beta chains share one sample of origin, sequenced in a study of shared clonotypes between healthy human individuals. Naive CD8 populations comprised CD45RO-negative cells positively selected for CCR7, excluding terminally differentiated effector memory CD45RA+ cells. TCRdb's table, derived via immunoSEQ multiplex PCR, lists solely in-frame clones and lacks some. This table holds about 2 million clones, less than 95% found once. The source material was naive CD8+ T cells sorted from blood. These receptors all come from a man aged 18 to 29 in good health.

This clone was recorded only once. The CDR3 bases are TGTGCCAGCAGCTTGTCTGTCCCCCACGAGCAGTACTTC. Protein: CASSLSVPHEQYF. This chain joins TRBV5-6 and TRBJ2-7; D is unclear. The ends were cut back, 1 base at V and 5 bases at J, with 10 bases in the middle. This CDR3 has 13 amino acids. Germline V gene data show CDR1 as SGHDT and CDR2 as YYEEEE.

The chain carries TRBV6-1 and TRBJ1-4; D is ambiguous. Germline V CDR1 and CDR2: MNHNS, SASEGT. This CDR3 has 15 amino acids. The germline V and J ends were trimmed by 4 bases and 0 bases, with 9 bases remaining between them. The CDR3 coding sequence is TGTGCCAGCAGTGGGCAGCAGTCAACTAATGAAAAACTGTTTTTT. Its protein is CASSGQQSTNEKLFF.

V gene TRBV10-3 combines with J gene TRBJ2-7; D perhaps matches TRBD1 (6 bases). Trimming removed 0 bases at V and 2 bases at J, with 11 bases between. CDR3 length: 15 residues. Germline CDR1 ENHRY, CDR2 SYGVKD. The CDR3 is CAISESRGHPYEQYF. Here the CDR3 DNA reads TGTGCCATCAGTGAGTCAAGGGGACACCCCTACGAGCAGTACTTC.

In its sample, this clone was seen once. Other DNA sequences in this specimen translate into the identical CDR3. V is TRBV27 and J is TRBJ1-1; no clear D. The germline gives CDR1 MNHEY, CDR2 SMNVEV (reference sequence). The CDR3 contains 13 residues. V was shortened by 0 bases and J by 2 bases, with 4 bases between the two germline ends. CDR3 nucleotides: TGTGCCAGCAGTTTATCGACAAACACTGAAGCTTTCTTT. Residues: CASSLSTNTEAFF.

The CDR3 DNA follows: TGTGCCAGCAGCTTTCCGGACAGGGACGTTGTCCAATCGAGCTCCTACGAGCAGTACTTC. Its protein product is CASSFPDRDVVQSSSYEQYF. V gene TRBV7-8 combines with J gene TRBJ2-7; 8 bases agree with TRBD1. CDR3 length: 20 residues. Germline V gives CDR1 SGHVS, CDR2 FQNEAQ. Trimming cost V 3 bases and J 0 bases; bases outside gene matches: 19.

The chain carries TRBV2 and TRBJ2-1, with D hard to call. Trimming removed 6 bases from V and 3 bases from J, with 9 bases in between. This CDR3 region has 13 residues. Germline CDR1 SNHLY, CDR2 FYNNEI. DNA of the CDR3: TGTGCCAGCAGCAGTTCTGTCTACAATGAGCAGTTCTTC. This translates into CASSSSVYNEQFF.

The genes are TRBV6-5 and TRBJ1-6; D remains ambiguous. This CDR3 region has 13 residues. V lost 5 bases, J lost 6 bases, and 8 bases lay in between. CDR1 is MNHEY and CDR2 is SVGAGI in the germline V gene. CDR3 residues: CASSPYLNSPLHF. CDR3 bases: TGTGCCAGCAGTCCCTATCTTAATTCACCCCTCCACTTT.

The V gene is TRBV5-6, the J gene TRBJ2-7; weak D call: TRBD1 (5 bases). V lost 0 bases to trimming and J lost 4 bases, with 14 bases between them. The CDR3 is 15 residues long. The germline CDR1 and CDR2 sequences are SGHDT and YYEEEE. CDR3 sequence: CASSLGQSIMYEQYF. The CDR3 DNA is TGTGCCAGCAGCTTGGGACAGTCGATAATGTACGAGCAGTACTTC.

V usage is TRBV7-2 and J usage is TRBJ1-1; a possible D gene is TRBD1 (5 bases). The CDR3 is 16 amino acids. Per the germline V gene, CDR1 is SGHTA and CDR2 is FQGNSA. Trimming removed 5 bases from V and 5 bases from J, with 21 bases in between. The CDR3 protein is CASSPITEGRWTEAFF. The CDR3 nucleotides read TGTGCCAGCAGCCCAATAACCGAGGGACGATGGACTGAAGCTTTCTTT.

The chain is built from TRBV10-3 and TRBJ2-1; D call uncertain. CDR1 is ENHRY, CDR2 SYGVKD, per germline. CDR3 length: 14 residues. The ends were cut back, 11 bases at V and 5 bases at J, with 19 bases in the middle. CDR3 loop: CASNHPYLNNEQFF. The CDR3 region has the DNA TGTGCCTCCAACCACCCTTACCTCAACAATGAGCAGTTCTTC.

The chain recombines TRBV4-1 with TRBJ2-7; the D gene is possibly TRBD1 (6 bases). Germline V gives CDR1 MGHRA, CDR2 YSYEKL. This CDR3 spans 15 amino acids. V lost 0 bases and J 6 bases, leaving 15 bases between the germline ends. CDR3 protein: CASSQEGGRGSEQYF. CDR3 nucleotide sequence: TGCGCCAGCAGCCAAGAGGGCGGCAGGGGATCCGAGCAGTACTTC.

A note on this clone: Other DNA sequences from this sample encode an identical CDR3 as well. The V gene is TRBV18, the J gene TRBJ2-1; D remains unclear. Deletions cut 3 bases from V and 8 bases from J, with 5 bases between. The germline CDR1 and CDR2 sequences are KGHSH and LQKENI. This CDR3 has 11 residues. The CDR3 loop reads CASSPADEQFF. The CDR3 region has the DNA TGTGCCAGCTCACCGGCAGATGAGCAGTTCTTC.

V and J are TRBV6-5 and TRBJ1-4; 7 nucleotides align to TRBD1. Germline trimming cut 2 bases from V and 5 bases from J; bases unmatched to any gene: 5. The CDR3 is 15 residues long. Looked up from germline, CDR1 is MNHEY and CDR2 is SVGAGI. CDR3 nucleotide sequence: TGTGCCAGCAGTTACGGAGGGGGCGAGAATGAAAAACTGTTTTTT. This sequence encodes CASSYGGGENEKLFF.

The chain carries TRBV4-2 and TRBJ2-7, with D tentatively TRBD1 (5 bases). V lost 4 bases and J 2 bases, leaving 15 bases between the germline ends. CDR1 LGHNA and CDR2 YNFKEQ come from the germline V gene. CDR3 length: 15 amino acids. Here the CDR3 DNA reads TGTGCCAGCAGCCCCCCACCCCCAGGGACCTACGAGCAGTACTTC. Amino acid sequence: CASSPPPPGTYEQYF.

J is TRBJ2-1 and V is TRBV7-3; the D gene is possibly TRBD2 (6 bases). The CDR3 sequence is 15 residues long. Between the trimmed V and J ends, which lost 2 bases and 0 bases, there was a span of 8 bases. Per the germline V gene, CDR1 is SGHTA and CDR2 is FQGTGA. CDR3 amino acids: CASSLAGISYNEQFF. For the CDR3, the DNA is TGTGCCAGCAGCTTAGCGGGAATCTCCTACAATGAGCAGTTCTTC.

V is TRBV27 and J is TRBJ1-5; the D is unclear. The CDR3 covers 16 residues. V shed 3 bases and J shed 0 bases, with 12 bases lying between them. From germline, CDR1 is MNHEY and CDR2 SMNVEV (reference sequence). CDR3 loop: CASSFVGGDSNQPQHF. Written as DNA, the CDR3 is TGTGCCAGCAGTTTCGTGGGCGGGGATAGCAATCAGCCCCAGCATTTT.

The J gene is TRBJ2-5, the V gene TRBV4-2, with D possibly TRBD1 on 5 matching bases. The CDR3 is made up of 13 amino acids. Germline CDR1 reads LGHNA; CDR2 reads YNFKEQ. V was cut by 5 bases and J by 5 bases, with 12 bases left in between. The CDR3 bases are TGTGCCAGCAGCGTGACAGTCTTTGAGACCCAGTACTTC. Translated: CASSVTVFETQYF.

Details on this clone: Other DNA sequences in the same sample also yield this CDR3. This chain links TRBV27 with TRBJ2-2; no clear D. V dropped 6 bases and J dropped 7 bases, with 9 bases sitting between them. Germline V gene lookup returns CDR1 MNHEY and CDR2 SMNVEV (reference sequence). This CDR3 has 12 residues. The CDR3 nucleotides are TGTGCCAGCAGCCTTATAAGCGGGGAGCTGTTTTTT. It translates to CASSLISGELFF.

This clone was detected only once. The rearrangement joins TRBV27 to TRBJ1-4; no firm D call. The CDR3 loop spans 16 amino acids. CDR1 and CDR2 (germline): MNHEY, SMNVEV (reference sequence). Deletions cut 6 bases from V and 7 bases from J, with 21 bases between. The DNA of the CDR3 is TGTGCCAGCAGCCTCCTATGGAGGGAGAAAGGTGAAAAACTGTTTTTT. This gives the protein CASSLLWREKGEKLFF.

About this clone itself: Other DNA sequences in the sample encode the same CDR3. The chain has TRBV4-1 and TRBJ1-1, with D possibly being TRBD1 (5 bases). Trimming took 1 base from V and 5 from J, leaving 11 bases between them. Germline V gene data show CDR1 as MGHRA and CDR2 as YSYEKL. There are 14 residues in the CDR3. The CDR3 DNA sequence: TGCGCCAGCAGCCAAGTTGAGGGGCGAACTGAAGCTTTCTTT. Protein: CASSQVEGRTEAFF.

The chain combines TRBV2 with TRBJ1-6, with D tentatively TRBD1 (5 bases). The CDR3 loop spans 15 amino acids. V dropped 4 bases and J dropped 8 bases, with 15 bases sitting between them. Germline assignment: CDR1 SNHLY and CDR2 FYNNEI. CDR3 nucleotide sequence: TGTGCCAGCAGTGCGACCCAGGGATGGGATTCACCCCTCCACTTT. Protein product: CASSATQGWDSPLHF. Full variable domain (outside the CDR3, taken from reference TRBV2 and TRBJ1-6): EPEVTQTPSHQVTQMGQEVILRCVPISNHLYFYWYRQILGQKVEFLVSFYNNEISEKSEIFDDQFSVERPDGSNFTLKIRSTKLEDSAMYFCASSATQGWDSPLHFGNGTRLTVT.

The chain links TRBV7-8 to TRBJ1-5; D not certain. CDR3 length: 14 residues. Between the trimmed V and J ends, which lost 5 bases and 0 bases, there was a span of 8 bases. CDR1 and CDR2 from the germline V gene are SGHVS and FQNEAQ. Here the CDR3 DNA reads TGTGCCAGCAGCCCTGACATTAGCAATCAGCCCCAGCATTTT. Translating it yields CASSPDISNQPQHF.

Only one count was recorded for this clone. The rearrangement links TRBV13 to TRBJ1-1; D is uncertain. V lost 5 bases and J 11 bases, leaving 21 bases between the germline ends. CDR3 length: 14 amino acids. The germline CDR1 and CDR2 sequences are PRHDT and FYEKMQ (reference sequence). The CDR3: CASSGIRGPERAFF. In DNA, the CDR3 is TGTGCCAGCAGCGGAATTCGTGGCCCCGAGCGGGCTTTCTTT.

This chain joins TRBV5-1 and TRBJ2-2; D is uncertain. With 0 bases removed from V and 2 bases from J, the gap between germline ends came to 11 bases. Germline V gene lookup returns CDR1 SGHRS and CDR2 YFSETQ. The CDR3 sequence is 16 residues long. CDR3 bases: TGCGCCAGCAGCTTGGCCATGATGGTTAACACCGGGGAGCTGTTTTTT. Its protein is CASSLAMMVNTGELFF.

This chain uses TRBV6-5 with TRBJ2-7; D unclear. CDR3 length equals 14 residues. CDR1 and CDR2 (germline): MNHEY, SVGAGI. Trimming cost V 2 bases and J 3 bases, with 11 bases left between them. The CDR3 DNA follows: TGTGCCAGCAGTTACGGTCCTGGAGACTACGAGCAGTACTTC. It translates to CASSYGPGDYEQYF.

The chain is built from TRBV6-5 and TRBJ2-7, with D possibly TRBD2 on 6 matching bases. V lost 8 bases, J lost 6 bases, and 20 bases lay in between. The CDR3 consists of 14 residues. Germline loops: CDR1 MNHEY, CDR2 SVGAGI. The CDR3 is CASRWGEEDGEQYF. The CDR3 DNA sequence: TGTGCCAGCCGGTGGGGGGAAGAGGATGGCGAGCAGTACTTC.

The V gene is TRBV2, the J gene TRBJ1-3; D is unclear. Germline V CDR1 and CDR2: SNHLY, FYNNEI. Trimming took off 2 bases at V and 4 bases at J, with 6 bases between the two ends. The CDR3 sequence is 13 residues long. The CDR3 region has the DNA TGTGCCAGCAGTGAAATTTGGGGAAACACCATATATTTT. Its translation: CASSEIWGNTIYF.

The CDR3 DNA follows: TGTGCCAGCTCATTATACAGTGAGAACTATGGCTACACCTTC. This translates into CASSLYSENYGYTF. This chain connects TRBV5-5 to TRBJ1-2; D ambiguous. The V gene lost 7 bases and the J gene lost 2 bases, with 15 bases spanning the gap. CDR1 and CDR2 from the germline V gene are SGHKS and YYEKEE (reference sequence). The CDR3 loop spans 14 amino acids.

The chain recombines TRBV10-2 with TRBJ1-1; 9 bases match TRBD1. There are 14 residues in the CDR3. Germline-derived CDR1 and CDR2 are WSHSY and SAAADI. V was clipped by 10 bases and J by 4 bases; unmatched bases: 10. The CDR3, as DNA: TGCGCCACCTCCGGGACAGGGCTGGGCACTGAAGCTTTCTTT. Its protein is CATSGTGLGTEAFF.